This T cell receptor (beta chain) was obtained from a study of lymphopenia after photon versus proton radiotherapy. Broader study findings: Better survival with proton therapy was suggested as possible, not demonstrated.

Germline V gives CDR1 SGHTA, CDR2 FQGTGA. The ends were cut back, 2 bases at V and 1 base at J, with 5 bases in the middle. The CDR3 runs 13 residues. A remark on this clone: As yet, its antigen is unknown.

This table comes from immunoSEQ multiplex PCR, and its TCRdb copy is limited to in-frame clones, with some not included. Here the sample spans under 35,000 clones, 84% being singletons. The source of this sequence is a woman in her 70s with pancreatic cancer. V gene TRBV7-3 combines with J gene TRBJ1-1; a weak D match, TRBD1 (5 bases). Source: peripheral blood, taken from a patient treated with proton-based radiotherapy. CDR3 nucleotides: TGTGCCAGCAGCTTAGGACAGAACACTGAAGCTTTCTTT. Translating gives CASSLGQNTEAFF.